Sequencing of this T cell receptor beta chain was carried out in a study of cytomegalovirus exposure and HLA in healthy donors (dated by TCRdb to 2016 to 2017). Background for the entire study: In an earlier analysis of approximately 640 of the donors, roughly 300 Gb of sequence data and roughly 100 million unique TCR beta sequences from 180 million or so T cells were reported. Roughly 300 gigabases of sequencing data and roughly 81 million unique TCR sequences made up an early release that covered fewer than 650 HLA-typed donors. Among the approximately 400 genotyped donors, roughly 80% belonged to the genetic ancestry cluster associated with self-reported Caucasian donors. The study aimed to test whether cataloging public T cell receptors could reveal signatures of past pathogen exposure. The study used immunosequencing to profile the T cell repertoires of 600 to 850 subjects and linked those repertoires to cytomegalovirus serostatus. A separate validation cohort of some 130 different subjects was used in addition to the 666-subject first cohort. To predict cytomegalovirus infection status, the study brought together high-throughput TCR immunosequencing, statistical association of individual TCRs with disease status, and machine learning. To study patterns of TCR occurrence, a later analysis re-analyzed previously published TCR beta repertoires from under 750 donors and added high-resolution HLA genotyping. In the later analysis, no new phenotypic data were used to find candidate immune exposures; instead, reliance was placed on TCR beta sequences and their occurrence across donors. To decide whether each TCR beta V gene segment behaved as functional or pseudogenic, an earlier analysis of fewer than 750 of the donors relied on high-throughput TCR beta sequencing. Alongside the repertoire data, information on donor age, sex, ethnicity and CMV serostatus was compiled. In a later genetic analysis, genome-wide SNP genotypes for about three fifths of the 666 donors were used, and that subset was treated as a discovery cohort. All discovery cohort repertoires had been generated using a single sequencing platform. HLA typing covered class I and class II loci at four-digit resolution. The number of donors typed differed by locus, with roughly 620-640 for A, B, C, DRB1 and DQB1, around 500 for DQA1, 600 to 610 for DPA1, and roughly 450 for DPB1. Because of strong linkage in the cohort, roughly five DR-DQ haplotypes were treated as single units for association and clustering. Among around 400 genotyped donors of the cohort, an average of approximately 240,000 unique TCR beta nucleotide sequences were sequenced per donor, 15% to 20% of them non-productive.

The CDR3 runs 17 residues from the cysteine to the phenylalanine. CDR3 DNA is the only sequence kept; it has 51 bases, read in frame from the first base. Germline trimming: 0 bases from V, 4 bases from J; junction bases outside gene matches: 4. According to the germline V gene, CDR1 reads SGHTA and CDR2 reads FQGNSA. The cohort was made up of under 800 healthy bone marrow donors. At the time of sampling, all cohort members were nominally healthy, though unrecorded immune exposures were likely present. The donor tested CMV seronegative and was one of the 352 seronegative cohort members. Every donor gave a peripheral blood sample, and the peripheral blood mononuclear cells from that sample were used for TCR beta sequencing. Genomic DNA extraction from the blood cell samples was performed with the Qiagen DNeasy Blood Extraction Kit. The receptor library was made with the immunoSEQ multiplex PCR assay. The multiplex PCR relied on a mix of 60 forward primers for TCR Vbeta segments and 13 reverse primers for TCR Jbeta segments. Amplification of the CDR3 region of rearranged TCR beta genes was performed with a multiplex PCR assay on genomic DNA. The Illumina HiSeq System was used to sequence the amplified TCR beta libraries as 87-base-pair reads. From the authors' description of their analysis: Across the roughly 700 repertoires, a later analysis counted about 81 million unique TCR beta chains, roughly 11 million of which were shared by at least two donors. A nearest-neighbor algorithm error-corrected the raw reads and collapsed the reads into unique sequences, merging closely related sequences to remove PCR and sequencing errors. CDR3 sequences were aligned to IMGT reference sequences to assign V, D and J gene segments. For a sequence to be retained, at least a six-nucleotide match to both a V gene segment and a J gene segment was required. Rearrangements were called productive when the CDR3 lacked stop codons and stayed in frame with V and J; all others were non-productive. CDR3 was defined by IMGT convention, running from the second conserved V-encoded cysteine to the conserved J-encoded phenylalanine. The earlier analysis of about 500 of the donors excluded sequences that lacked an unambiguous match to a single V gene segment. In an earlier analysis of several hundred of the donors, V segments were called functional above 56.7% productive rearrangements and were called segregating when the between-donor standard deviation exceeded 5%. A statistical classification framework was developed to diagnose cytomegalovirus status using the catalog of TCR beta chain sequences. V and J gene assignment, in a later analysis, came from comparing TCR nucleotide sequences with IMGT/GENE-DB human TR gene sequences. Using the TCRdist pipeline, a later analysis assigned CDR3 sequences along with most-parsimonious VDJ recombination scenarios. In a later analysis, each TCR beta chain was defined by its CDR3 amino acid sequence together with its V-gene family, and reads without a unique V-gene family were excluded. In a later analysis, approximately 640 highly shared, low-generation-probability nucleotide sequences were removed to address suspected cross-contamination and a sequencing artifact. In a later analysis, a clonal expansion index for each public chain was calculated from normalized within-repertoire ranks of inferred template counts. In a later analysis, generation probabilities were computed with a VDJ recombination model fitted to out-of-frame rearrangements, and the resulting probabilities were checked against IGoR. In a later analysis, hypergeometric tests were used to score TCR-TCR, TCR-HLA and TCR-CMV co-occurrence, with a repertoire-size bias correction applied to TCR pairs. False discovery rates were estimated in a later analysis by permuting HLA or CMV assignments 20 times. In a later analysis, co-occurring TCRs were grouped using DBSCAN, and TCRdist sequence similarity was added for clustering within HLA-allele-positive subsets. Co-occurrence clustering excluded repertoires with fewer than 30,000 or more than 120,000 public chains, plus five with anomalous nucleotide sharing. Here the immuneACCESS table is served through TCRdb, limited to in-frame sequences with V and J called. Missing clones are a known gap in these copies; in checked studies unresolved V genes cover under half, and the rest lacks a known reason. V and J calls and clone size are as listed in that table; D and trimming were resolved from the DNA. This sample lists roughly 120,000 clones; roughly four fifths were detected once. The ten largest account for 1.6% of the sample.

The investigation overall reported the following: Presence/absence analyses assumed roughly uniform sequencing depth across donors, an assumption that may not hold. A later analysis reported that several top co-occurrence clusters appeared linked to parvovirus B19, influenza, CMV and Epstein-Barr virus. Compared with equally common non-associated chains, HLA-associated TCR beta chains in a later analysis were more clonally expanded and had lower generation probabilities. Compared with the approximately 670-donor mean, donors in an Asian-associated ancestry cluster had fewer N-insertions in productive TCRs, according to a later genetic analysis. The cohort was sequenced for TCR beta chains only, and without alpha or paired-chain data the features that could be detected were limited. Broadly in line with IMGT annotations, most TCR beta V segments showed up in productive rearrangements about 87% or about 30% of the time in an earlier analysis of around 600 of the donors. Linkage disequilibrium might explain the correlated functional status among segregating V segments, but an unknown experimental factor could not be excluded. While some public TCRs were present in many individuals, most TCR sequences turned up only very rarely across donors. Because counts were too low, more than 15 rarely observed V segments, including chromosome 9 orphons, were excluded from the earlier analysis of several hundred of the donors. According to a later analysis, TCR association rates differed among HLA loci, with DRB1 alleles showing the most associated TCRs and HLA-C alleles showing the fewest. A later analysis found that most CMV-associated TCR beta chains appeared HLA-restricted, with HLA associations seemingly driven largely by CMV exposure. According to the authors, the approach could potentially be generalized to other disease states and immunological phenotypes. A cluster of highly shared sequence variants was judged likely to represent a technical artifact of the sequencing pipeline. Three of the identified cytomegalovirus-associated TCR beta chains were confirmed in vitro to be specific for cytomegalovirus antigens. In a later analysis, some 17,000 TCR beta sequences were associated with specific HLA alleles at a false discovery rate of 0.05. When HLA alleles, especially DR and DQ, strongly co-occurred, TCR associations were difficult to assign to individual alleles. Because HLA typing was unavailable for some donors at each locus, only the typed subset was used in association tests. Immune exposure information for the cohort was limited to CMV serostatus. The 87-base-pair reads could not distinguish some IMGT-functional V segments, including TRBV6-2 and TRBV6-3, so those segments were excluded. V-gene and J-gene trimming of TCR beta chains was associated with a missense DCLRE1C variant in a later genetic analysis, and the association was replicated in an independent cohort. The classifier was reported to diagnose cytomegalovirus status with high specificity and sensitivity in both the original cohort and the validation cohort. The study gave a list of under 200 TCR beta chains associated with cytomegalovirus. A further reported finding was that TCR beta sequences accurately predicted the HLA-A and HLA-B alleles for most subjects in the first cohort.

This clone was seen more than once but under ten times. Its antigen is still unknown. Nothing much larger sits one base from this clone, and base qualities are not available. The source is a woman aged 18-35 years in good health and CMV-seronegative. The rearranged segments are TRBV7-2 and TRBJ2-1; TRBD2 matches 12 bases in the middle. The source material was PBMCs. CDR3 reads: CASSLAGTSGSYNEQFF. The DNA reads as follows: TGTGCCAGCAGCTTAGCTGGGACTAGCGGGTCGTACAATGAGCAGTTCTTC.